This T cell receptor beta chain was sequenced in a study of monozygotic twins with inflammatory bowel disease. This CDR3 region has 11 residues. Germline assignment: CDR1 SGHTA and CDR2 FQGNSA. TCRdb reprocessed the 5' RACE reads, with one entry per CDR3 protein and no DNA. Found here are approximately 400,000 distinct CDR3 sequences; the top ten clones hold just over 2.5%. The chain recombines TRBV7-2 with TRBJ2-7. The TCR comes from a human donor with ulcerative colitis or Crohn's disease, or a healthy co-twin of an affected twin (not recorded which). The specimen sequenced was blood. CDR3 region: CASSLKTKQYF.